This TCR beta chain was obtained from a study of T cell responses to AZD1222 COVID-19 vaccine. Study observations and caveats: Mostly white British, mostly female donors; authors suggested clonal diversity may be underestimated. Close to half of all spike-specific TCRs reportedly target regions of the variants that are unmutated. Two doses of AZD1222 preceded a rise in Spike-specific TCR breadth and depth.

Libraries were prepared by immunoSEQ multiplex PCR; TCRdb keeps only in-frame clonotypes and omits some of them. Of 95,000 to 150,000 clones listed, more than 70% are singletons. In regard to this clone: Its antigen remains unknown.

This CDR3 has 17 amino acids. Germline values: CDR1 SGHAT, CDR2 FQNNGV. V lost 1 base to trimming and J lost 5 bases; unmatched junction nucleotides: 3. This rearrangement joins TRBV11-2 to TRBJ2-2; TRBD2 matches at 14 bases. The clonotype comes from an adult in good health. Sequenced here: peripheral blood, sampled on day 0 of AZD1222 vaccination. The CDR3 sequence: CASSLGLAGGLTGELFF. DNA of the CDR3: TGTGCCAGCAGCTTAGGACTAGCGGGAGGGTTGACCGGGGAGCTGTTTTTT.